This TCR beta chain was sequenced during a study of cytomegalovirus exposure and HLA in healthy donors. Vbeta (60) and Jbeta (13) primers were used in the PCR. Clones were sequenced by immunoSEQ multiplex PCR, and TCRdb holds only the in-frame ones, with some missing. The data hold some 70,000 clones, with roughly 78% observed a single time. The CDR3 contains 17 residues. Germline V gene sequence: CDR1 LNHDA, CDR2 SQIVND (reference sequence). V gave up 2 bases and J gave up 0 bases; unmatched junction bases: 7. This TCR was sampled from a man aged 18 to 29 in good health and CMV-seronegative. Sequencing was carried out using PBMCs. This chain connects TRBV19 to TRBJ2-1; 7 bases are a match to TRBD2. The CDR3 DNA follows: TGTGCCAGTAGTATATACAGAGGCGGGAGCTCCTACAATGAGCAGTTCTTC. It yields the protein CASSIYRGGSSYNEQFF. The full variable domain, completed using reference TRBV19 and TRBJ2-1, is DGGITQSPKYLFRKEGQNVTLSCEQNLNHDAMYWYRQDPGQGLRLIYYSQIVNDFQKGDIAEGYSVSREKKESFPLTVTSAQKNPTAFYLCASSIYRGGSSYNEQFFGPGTRLTVL.